One and the same sample provided the 30 T cell receptor beta chains below, sequenced in a study of control samples from healthy donors and cancer patients. Sequenced by immunoSEQ multiplex PCR; TCRdb stores in-frame clones only, minus some. The sample comprises about 130,000 clones, less than 90% of which are singletons, and around 2% rests with the top ten. The sequencing sample was made of blood. These receptors were collected from a man younger than 30 in good health.

This chain joins TRBV2 and TRBJ1-5; 7 positions match TRBD1. V lost 3 bases, J lost 7 bases, and 6 bases stayed unmatched. Germline assignment: CDR1 SNHLY and CDR2 FYNNEI. The CDR3 spans 14 residues. The CDR3 DNA reads as TGTGCCAGCAGTGAGGACAGGTTGGGACAGCCCCAGCATTTT. It encodes CASSEDRLGQPQHF. Full variable domain (missing parts from reference TRBV2 and TRBJ1-5): EPEVTQTPSHQVTQMGQEVILRCVPISNHLYFYWYRQILGQKVEFLVSFYNNEISEKSEIFDDQFSVERPDGSNFTLKIRSTKLEDSAMYFCASSEDRLGQPQHFGDGTRLSIL.

This clone has more than one count but fewer than ten. This sequence joins TRBV5-4 and TRBJ2-4; TRBD2 aligns across 14 bases. The CDR3 is made up of 16 amino acids. CDR1 SGHNT and CDR2 YYREEE come from the germline V gene (reference sequence). V lost 3 bases and J lost 8; bases outside the gene matches: 7. CDR3 sequence (DNA): TGTGCCAGCAGCTCCGGGACTAGCGGGAGAGTGGACATTCAGTACTTC. The encoded protein is CASSSGTSGRVDIQYF.

CDR3 in DNA: TGTGCCAGTTGGACAGGGAAATACACCGGGGAGCTGTTTTTT. Its protein product is CASWTGKYTGELFF. The rearrangement uses TRBV27 and TRBJ2-2, with 8 bases that match TRBD1. The CDR3 runs 14 residues. V trimming: 9 bases; J trimming: 3 bases; junction bases outside the gene matches: 6. CDR1 and CDR2 from the germline V gene are MNHEY and SMNVEV (reference sequence).

V is TRBV19 and J is TRBJ2-2, with TRBD1 matching over 7 bases. Trimming took 6 bases from V and 2 from J; bases not matched to a gene: 3. In germline, CDR1 is LNHDA, CDR2 SQIVND (reference sequence). CDR3 length equals 14 residues. In nucleotides, the CDR3 is TGTGCCAGTAGAAGGGACAGAAACACCGGGGAGCTGTTTTTT. Residues: CASRRDRNTGELFF.

This rearrangement joins TRBV10-1 to TRBJ2-1; D gene ambiguous. Germline-derived CDR1 and CDR2 are WNHNN and SYGVQD (reference sequence). The CDR3 is 13 residues long. Trimming pared 4 bases from V and 3 bases from J, leaving 7 bases between. The chain's CDR3 is CASSGTNYNEQFF. CDR3 nucleotides: TGCGCCAGCAGTGGCACTAACTACAATGAGCAGTTCTTC.

In its sample, this clone was seen a few times. The J gene is TRBJ1-4, the V gene TRBV19, with a weak D call TRBD1 (6 bases). Germline values: CDR1 LNHDA, CDR2 SQIVND (reference sequence). V lost 3 bases to trimming and J lost 4 bases, with 15 bases between them. The CDR3 runs to 16 residues. In DNA form, the CDR3 reads TGTGCCAGTAGTATCCCGTACGACAGGTTTAATGAAAAACTGTTTTTT. Its translation: CASSIPYDRFNEKLFF.

This clone has just a few counts. The chain employs TRBV5-1 and TRBJ2-7; 10 positions agree with TRBD1. With V trimmed by 4 bases and J by 4 bases, 5 bases remained unmatched. The length of the CDR3 is 14 residues. CDR1 and CDR2 from the germline V gene are SGHRS and YFSETQ. CDR3 loop: CASSLPGQGYEQYF. CDR3 DNA sequence: TGCGCCAGCAGCCTCCCGGGACAGGGGTACGAGCAGTACTTC.

J is TRBJ1-5 and V is TRBV3-1 (or the pseudogene TRBV3-2); D not certain. Looked up from germline, CDR1 is LGHDT and CDR2 is YNNKEL (reference sequence). V shed 0 bases and J shed 7 bases, with 13 bases lying between them. The CDR3 sequence is 15 residues long. The CDR3 sequence: CASSQDRVSGQPQHF. CDR3 in DNA: TGTGCCAGCAGCCAAGATCGAGTTTCGGGGCAGCCCCAGCATTTT.

This clone has a single count. V gene TRBV13 combines with J gene TRBJ2-3; 9 bases fit TRBD2. V shed 11 bases and J 4 bases; nucleotides not matched to a gene: 13. Germline CDR1 is PRHDT and CDR2 is FYEKMQ (reference sequence). This CDR3 comprises 15 residues. The chain's CDR3 is CAHPGGGRAADTQYF. Written as DNA, the CDR3 is TGTGCCCACCCGGGAGGCGGGAGGGCCGCAGATACGCAGTATTTT.

The CDR3 reads CASSSRDRGVGYTF. CDR3 coding DNA: TGTGCCAGCAGCTCGCGGGACAGGGGTGTTGGCTACACCTTC. The V gene is TRBV5-4, the J gene TRBJ1-2, with TRBD1 matching over 10 bases. This CDR3 is built from 14 residues. Germline-derived CDR1 and CDR2 are SGHNT and YYREEE (reference sequence). The junction had 6 bases not matched to a gene; V was cut back by 3 bases and J by 7 bases.

V is TRBV6-5 and J is TRBJ1-1, with D possibly matching TRBD1 (5 bases). There are 14 residues in the CDR3. Looked up from germline, CDR1 is MNHEY and CDR2 is SVGAGI. V lost 3 bases, J lost 1 base, and 9 bases lay in between. The CDR3 sequence: CASSYEGWNTEAFF. In DNA form, the CDR3 reads TGTGCCAGCAGTTATGAGGGGTGGAACACTGAAGCTTTCTTT.

This clone occurred a few times. This sequence joins TRBV2 and TRBJ2-1, with D perhaps given as TRBD1 or TRBD2 (5 bases each). Germline V CDR1 and CDR2: SNHLY, FYNNEI. Trimming left V 4 bases short and J 6 bases short, with 16 bases between. This CDR3 has 15 amino acids. The CDR3 region is CASSGDQGVGNEQFF. CDR3 DNA sequence: TGTGCCAGCAGTGGGGACCAAGGGGTTGGCAATGAGCAGTTCTTC.

In DNA form, the CDR3 reads TGTGCCAGCACCCTAGGGGATTCGGGCTACACCTTC. This encodes CASTLGDSGYTF. The V and J genes are TRBV28 and TRBJ1-2; TRBD1 is a possible D gene (5 bases). CDR1 and CDR2 (germline): MDHEN, SYDVKM. V was pared by 7 bases and J by 8 bases, with 14 bases between. The CDR3 has 12 amino acids.

The chain links TRBV9 to TRBJ1-1, with no clear D. Germline V gives CDR1 SGDLS, CDR2 YYNGEE. This CDR3 has 18 residues. Trimming left V 3 bases short and J 0 bases short, with 21 bases between. The CDR3 DNA sequence: TGTGCCAGCAGCGGAGCCGCGGGAAGAATCGGTGTGAACACTGAAGCTTTCTTT. Residues: CASSGAAGRIGVNTEAFF. Variable domain in full (rest from reference TRBV9 and TRBJ1-1): DSGVTQTPKHLITATGQRVTLRCSPRSGDLSVYWYQQSLDQGLQFLIQYYNGEERAKGNILERFSAQQFPDLHSELNLSSLELGDSALYFCASSGAAGRIGVNTEAFFGQGTRLTVV.

This clone appeared once. This rearrangement joins TRBV12-5 to TRBJ2-1; possibly TRBD1 for D (6 bases). V lost 4 bases to trimming and J lost 6 bases, with 13 bases between them. Germline V gene sequence: CDR1 LGHNT, CDR2 FRNRAP. The CDR3 covers 14 residues. The CDR3 protein is CASGSYPQGNEQFF. The CDR3 DNA is TGTGCTAGTGGTTCCTATCCACAGGGCAATGAGCAGTTCTTC.

This sequence joins TRBV10-2 and TRBJ1-2; 8 bases are shared with TRBD1. Germline values: CDR1 WSHSY, CDR2 SAAADI. Trimming removed 6 bases from V and 7 bases from J; junction bases left unmatched: 4. This CDR3 spans 12 amino acids. CDR3 DNA: TGCGCCAGCAGGTCCGGGACAGGTGGCTACACCTTC. Translation gives CASRSGTGGYTF.

The chain is built from TRBV5-1 and TRBJ2-1; 7 bases are a match to TRBD1. J lost 7 bases, V lost 3 bases, and 10 bases had no gene match. Looked up from germline, CDR1 is SGHRS and CDR2 is YFSETQ. The CDR3 loop spans 15 amino acids. In nucleotides, the CDR3 is TGCGCCAGCAGCTCGGACGCCACAGGGGAGAATGAGCAGTTCTTC. Amino acid sequence: CASSSDATGENEQFF.

The gene calls are TRBV28 and TRBJ2-2, with 8 bases aligning to TRBD1. V gave up 0 bases and J gave up 5 bases; unmatched junction bases: 5. Looked up from germline, CDR1 is MDHEN and CDR2 is SYDVKM. The CDR3 runs to 16 residues. The CDR3 DNA sequence: TGTGCCAGCAGTTTATGGACAGGGGCGAGTACCGGGGAGCTGTTTTTT. As protein: CASSLWTGASTGELFF.

CDR3 coding DNA: TGTGCCACCCGACTCGACGGTGGCTACACCTTC. Translated: CATRLDGGYTF. The rearrangement links TRBV10-3 to TRBJ1-2; D remains unclear. CDR1 and CDR2 (germline): ENHRY, SYGVKD. The V and J ends lost 10 bases and 7 bases respectively, with 13 bases between them. This CDR3 region has 11 residues.

J is TRBJ1-1 and V is TRBV6-5, with 8 bases that match TRBD1. The trim removed 8 bases at V and 7 bases at J, leaving 12 bases unmatched. The CDR3 runs to 14 residues. CDR1 is MNHEY and CDR2 is SVGAGI in the germline V gene. This CDR3 reads CASLDAGGKYEAFF. CDR3 nucleotide sequence: TGTGCCAGCCTTGATGCAGGGGGCAAGTATGAAGCTTTCTTT.

V is TRBV11-2 and J is TRBJ2-6; no definite D call. Trimming removed 3 bases at V and 3 bases at J, with 9 bases between. Germline CDR1 SGHAT, CDR2 FQNNGV. This CDR3 comprises 15 residues. The CDR3 region is CASSFRAVGANVLTF. The CDR3 coding sequence is TGTGCCAGCAGCTTTCGGGCAGTTGGGGCCAACGTCCTGACTTTC.

V gene TRBV5-5 combines with J gene TRBJ2-5; 7 bases align to TRBD2. Germline V CDR1 and CDR2: SGHKS, YYEKEE (reference sequence). The CDR3 runs 15 residues. J was trimmed by 5 bases and V by 0 bases; bases with no gene match: 7. CDR3 protein: CASSLAGGGGETQYF. The DNA for the CDR3 is TGTGCCAGCAGCTTGGCCGGTGGGGGAGGGGAGACCCAGTACTTC.

The gene calls are TRBV6-6 and TRBJ2-1; TRBD2 is a possible D gene (5 bases). Germline CDR1 reads MNHNY; CDR2 reads SVGAGI (reference sequence). V was trimmed by 5 bases and J by 1 base, leaving 9 bases between them. This CDR3 has 14 residues. The CDR3 DNA is TGTGCCAGCAGTACCGGAGGATCCTACAATGAGCAGTTCTTC. It codes for CASSTGGSYNEQFF.

The V call is TRBV6-1, the J call TRBJ1-5; D perhaps matches TRBD1 (5 bases). The V and J ends lost 3 bases and 2 bases respectively, with 20 bases between them. This CDR3 is built from 18 residues. CDR1 is MNHNS and CDR2 is SASEGT in the germline V gene. CDR3 DNA sequence: TGTGCCAGCAGTGATTGGGGGATGGGGACGAAGGGCAATCAGCCCCAGCATTTT. It encodes CASSDWGMGTKGNQPQHF.

This chain joins TRBV19 and TRBJ1-2, with D possibly matching TRBD1 (6 bases). Trimming pared 1 base from V and 2 bases from J, leaving 11 bases between. CDR1 LNHDA and CDR2 SQIVND come from the germline V gene (reference sequence). The CDR3 sequence is 15 residues long. DNA of the CDR3: TGTGCCAGTAGTATAGTGACAGGATTGAACTATGGCTACACCTTC. This gives the protein CASSIVTGLNYGYTF.

The rearrangement joins TRBV10-2 to TRBJ1-1, with TRBD1 identical over 8 bases. The trim removed 7 bases at V and 6 bases at J, leaving 10 bases unmatched. The germline gives CDR1 WSHSY, CDR2 SAAADI. This CDR3 region has 14 residues. The CDR3 bases are TGCGCCAGCAAGTGGTCAGGGGGCAGGGCTGAAGCTTTCTTT. Translating it yields CASKWSGGRAEAFF.

The rearrangement uses TRBV9 and TRBJ1-2; D is ambiguous. Germline lookup yields CDR1 SGDLS and CDR2 YYNGEE. V was cut by 5 bases and J by 0 bases, with 14 bases left in between. The CDR3 is 15 amino acids. CDR3 DNA sequence: TGTGCCAGCAGAGGAAGGGAAAGTCCTAACTATGGCTACACCTTC. It codes for CASRGRESPNYGYTF.

The J gene is TRBJ1-1, the V gene TRBV3-1 (or the pseudogene TRBV3-2), with 11 bases lining up with TRBD1. There are 14 residues in the CDR3. Germline V gene lookup returns CDR1 LGHDT and CDR2 YNNKEL (reference sequence). J lost 7 bases, V lost 5 bases, and 6 bases had no gene match. CDR3: CASSTRTGGFEAFF. CDR3 coding DNA: TGTGCCAGCAGCACTAGGACAGGGGGCTTTGAAGCTTTCTTT.

The V and J genes are TRBV18 and TRBJ2-1; TRBD2 might be the D (6 bases). V gave up 4 bases and J gave up 4 bases, with 17 bases separating them. This CDR3 is 16 amino acids long. CDR1 and CDR2 (germline): KGHSH, LQKENI. In DNA, the CDR3 is TGTGCCAGCTCACAGCCTGGGACTGGGAGTTACAATGAGCAGTTCTTC. Encoded protein: CASSQPGTGSYNEQFF.

This clone occurred a few times. The chain is built from TRBV11-1 and TRBJ2-7, with 8 positions matching TRBD1. CDR3 size: 15 residues. Germline-derived CDR1 and CDR2 are SGHAT and FQDESV (reference sequence). V lost 3 bases to trimming and J lost 3 bases; unmatched junction nucleotides: 7. Here the CDR3 DNA reads TGTGCCAGCAGCTTGGGGCGGACAGGGCTCTACGAGCAGTACTTC. It encodes CASSLGRTGLYEQYF. The full variable domain, in which reference TRBV11-1 and TRBJ2-7 provide the parts outside the CDR3, is EAEVAQSPRYKITEKSQAVAFWCDPISGHATLYWYRQILGQGPELLVQFQDESVVDDSQLPKDRFSAERLKGVDSTLKIQPAELGDSAMYLCASSLGRTGLYEQYFGPGTRLTVT.